Sequencing of this T cell receptor (beta chain) was carried out in a study of blood T cells in healthy people across ages. Healthy Caucasian individuals from Russia aged roughly 6 to 90 served as donors. Alongside a J-beta primer mix, a sample-barcoded 5' primer served in a second PCR lasting roughly 6 to 11 cycles. All cDNA molecules were each tagged by a template-switch adaptor with 12 random nucleotides. TCRdb ran MiXCR on the 5' RACE reads and lists one entry per CDR3 protein. This table holds around 780,000 distinct CDR3 sequences, 20% to 30% found once. The germline CDR1 and CDR2 sequences are SEHNR and FQNEAQ (reference sequence). The CDR3 runs to 15 residues. V was cut by 0 bases and J by 8 bases, with 16 bases left in between. The sample was also linked to a second study, of T cells of mothers and their children. In that study: Healthy Caucasian mothers, a few in number, and their six children were the donors.

This chain uses TRBV7-9 with TRBJ1-2, with D uncertain. The sequenced sample was blood. The TCR originated in a boy younger than 18 in good health. CDR3 residues: CASSLALAGPRGYTF. CDR3 DNA: TGTGCCAGCAGCTTAGCGCTGGCCGGGCCTCGCGGCTACACCTTC.